This T cell receptor (beta chain) was sequenced during a study of CD8 T cells in ankylosing spondylitis. Each CDR3 protein is one row after TCRdb ran MiXCR on the 5' RACE reads. This sample has 200,000 to 300,000 distinct CDR3 sequences, with around 7.8% found just once. General observations from the study: Enrichment of disease-linked clones was reportedly significant in matched ankylosing spondylitis synovial fluid. Past research had described some motif variants in reactive arthritis synovial fluid and blood. A TCR beta motif made of eight highly homologous variants seemed typical of ankylosing spondylitis blood.

Germline V gives CDR1 SQVTM, CDR2 ANQGSEA. V shed 6 bases and J shed 7 bases, with 13 bases lying between them. The CDR3 length is 12 residues. This clonotype has ten or more counts. Its antigen is not known. Sequences were obtained from blood, either unsorted or a sorted T cell fraction (not recorded which). The rearrangement links TRBV29-1 to TRBJ1-5; no clear D. The receptor comes from a male donor with ankylosing spondylitis or in good health (not recorded which). The CDR3 loop reads CSVNRTFQPQHF. CDR3 in DNA: TGCAGCGTAAACAGAACCTTCCAGCCCCAGCATTTT.